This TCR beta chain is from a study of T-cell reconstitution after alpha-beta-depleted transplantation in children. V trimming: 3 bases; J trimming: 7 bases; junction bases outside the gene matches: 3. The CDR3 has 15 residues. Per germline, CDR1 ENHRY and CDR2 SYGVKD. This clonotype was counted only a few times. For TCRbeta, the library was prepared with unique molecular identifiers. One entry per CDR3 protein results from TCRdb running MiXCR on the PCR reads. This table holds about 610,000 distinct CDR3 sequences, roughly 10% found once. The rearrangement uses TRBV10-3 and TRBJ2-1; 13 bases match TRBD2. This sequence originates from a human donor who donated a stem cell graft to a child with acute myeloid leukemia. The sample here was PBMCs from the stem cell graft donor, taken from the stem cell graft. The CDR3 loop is CAISDPGLAGNEQFF. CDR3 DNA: TGTGCCATCAGTGACCCGGGACTAGCGGGAAATGAGCAGTTCTTC.